This TCR beta chain is from a study of control samples from healthy donors and cancer patients. Clones were read by immunoSEQ multiplex PCR, and TCRdb kept only the in-frame ones, dropping some. This table holds some 77,000 clones, about 89% found once. CDR3 length equals 13 residues. Germline V gene lookup returns CDR1 GTSNPN and CDR2 SVGIG (reference sequence). Trimming took 2 bases from V and 7 from J, leaving 12 bases between them. This chain uses TRBV30 with TRBJ1-5, with D possibly being TRBD1 (5 bases). This TCR derives from a woman in her fifties or sixties in good health. Sequencing was carried out using blood. For the CDR3, the DNA is TGTGCCTGGAGTCTGGCAGGGCGACAGCCCCAGCATTTT. Translating gives CAWSLAGRQPQHF.